A single sample is the source of the 20 T cell receptor beta chains below, sequenced in a study of T cells in women clearing cervical HPV infection. Sequencing used immunoSEQ multiplex PCR; TCRdb keeps in-frame clones, though not all of them. This table holds about 22,000 clones. The sample consisted of blood buffy coat. The origin of the receptors is a woman between 18 and 69 years old with a cervical HPV16 infection that either progressed to CIN3+ or cleared (not recorded which).

Remarks on this clone: The read terminates 3 residues ahead of where the CDR3 ends, so the germline J gene completes it. This chain joins TRBV7-2 and TRBJ2-5; D gene ambiguous. The CDR3 has 13 residues. Germline loops: CDR1 SGHTA, CDR2 FQGNSA. V shed 4 bases and J shed 4 bases, with 10 bases lying between them. The CDR3: CASSWLRAETQYF. CDR3 DNA (partial): TGTGCCAGCAGCTGGTTAAGGGCAGAGACC.

As for this clone: The CDR3 goes on 3 residues after the read ends, and that part is filled in from the germline J gene. V usage is TRBV5-1 and J usage is TRBJ1-1; tentatively, D is TRBD1 (5 bases). CDR1 is SGHRS, CDR2 YFSETQ, per germline. V was pared by 2 bases and J by 2 bases, with 10 bases between. This CDR3 region has 14 residues. The CDR3 spells CASSFQDSNTEAFF. The CDR3 bases that were read are TGCGCCAGCAGCTTTCAAGACAGCAACACTGAA. The whole variable domain, filled in from reference TRBV5-1 and TRBJ1-1, reads KAGVTQTPRYLIKTRGQQVTLSCSPISGHRSVSWYQQTPGQGLQFLFEYFSETQRNKGNFPGRFSGRQFSNSRSEMNVSTLELGDSALYLCASSFQDSNTEAFFGQGTRLTVV.

Of note for this clone: The CDR3 extends 3 residues past the end of the read, so its final part is completed from the germline J gene. Different DNA sequences within this sample yield the same CDR3. The gene calls are TRBV7-8 and TRBJ2-1; TRBD2 matches at 13 bases. Germline assignment: CDR1 SGHVS and CDR2 FQNEAQ. V dropped 4 bases and J dropped 8; count of bases not matched to a gene: 5. The CDR3 consists of 15 residues. The CDR3 loop reads CASSSLAGGPYEQFF. The covered CDR3 bases are TGTGCCAGCAGCTCACTAGCGGGAGGGCCCTATGAG.

As to this clone: The CDR3 end lies 3 residues beyond the end of the read and is filled in from the germline J gene. This chain uses TRBV19 with TRBJ1-1; perhaps TRBD1 as D (6 bases). CDR3 length: 13 amino acids. Germline V CDR1 and CDR2: LNHDA, SQIVND (reference sequence). Trimming took off 10 bases at V and 4 bases at J, with 16 bases between the two ends. The CDR3 reads CATKNREATEAFF. Partial CDR3 DNA: TGTGCCACAAAAAACAGGGAGGCCACTGAA.

Points on this clone: From the germline J gene comes the end of the CDR3, since the read stops 3 residues before it. The V call is TRBV7-2, the J call TRBJ1-2; D perhaps matches TRBD1 (6 bases). CDR3 length: 11 residues. V was clipped by 10 bases and J by 3 bases, with 9 bases between them. Germline V gene sequence: CDR1 SGHTA, CDR2 FQGNSA. CDR3 loop: CAKQGDYGYTF. The sequenced part of the CDR3 DNA is TGTGCCAAACAGGGTGACTATGGC.

As for this clone: From the germline J gene comes the end of the CDR3, since the read stops 3 residues before it. The rearrangement joins TRBV6-2 or TRBV6-3 to TRBJ2-1; D remains unclear. The CDR3 extends over 13 amino acids. V was trimmed by 0 bases and J by 9 bases, leaving 9 bases between them. Looked up from germline, CDR1 is MNHEY and CDR2 is SVGEGT. This chain's CDR3 is CASSYSLDGEQFF. The sequenced CDR3 bases are TGTGCCAGCAGTTACTCGTTAGATGGTGAG.

CDR3 bases read: TGTGCCAGCAGCGTCGGTGGTGAGACC. It yields the protein CASSVGGET. The complete CDR3 reads CASSVGGETQYF. The chain couples TRBV7-9 to TRBJ2-5; no clear D gene. The observed sequence ends 3 residues before the CDR3 terminus, with the missing tail filled in from the germline J gene. With 5 bases removed from V and 5 bases from J, the gap between germline ends came to 9 bases. The CDR3 loop spans 12 amino acids. CDR1 is SEHNR, CDR2 FQNEAQ, per germline (reference sequence).

In regard to this clone: The read stops 3 residues short of the end of the CDR3; the missing end is completed from the germline J gene. The J gene is TRBJ2-3, the V gene TRBV9; D unresolved. The germline V and J ends were trimmed by 0 bases and 2 bases, with 19 bases remaining between them. CDR1 and CDR2 from the germline V gene are SGDLS and YYNGEE. This CDR3 is built from 18 residues. CDR3 DNA (partial): TGTGCCAGCAGCGTAGGATCCCCGTACTCGGTGTACACAGATACG. It codes for CASSVGSPYSVYTDT. The full-length CDR3 reads as CASSVGSPYSVYTDTQYF.

About this clone itself: The DNA ends 3 residues before the CDR3 does, and the rest of the CDR3 is filled in from the germline J gene. This rearrangement joins TRBV11-2 to TRBJ2-5; 8 bases match TRBD2. Germline V gene data show CDR1 as SGHAT and CDR2 as FQNNGV. The CDR3 runs 13 residues. The J segment lost 5 bases and the V segment lost 7 bases, leaving 6 bases of the junction unmatched. CDR3 bases read: TGTGCCAGCACAGCGGGAGTCTATGAGACC. Translating it yields CASTAGVYET. The complete CDR3 protein is CASTAGVYETQYF. Variable domain in full (rest from reference TRBV11-2 and TRBJ2-5): EAGVAQSPRYKIIEKRQSVAFWCNPISGHATLYWYQQILGQGPKLLIQFQNNGVVDDSQLPKDRFSAERLKGVDSTLKIQPAKLEDSAVYLCASTAGVYETQYFGPGTRLLVL.

By frequency, this clone registers medium-sized. From the germline J gene comes the end of the CDR3, since the read stops 3 residues before it. This chain uses TRBV18 with TRBJ1-2; D might be TRBD1 (5 bases). V was trimmed by 0 bases and J by 3 bases, leaving 14 bases between them. CDR3 size: 16 residues. Germline V gene sequence: CDR1 KGHSH, CDR2 LQKENI. CDR3 residues: CASSPPTTDFDYGYTF. The part of the CDR3 DNA that was read is TGTGCCAGCTCACCACCGACGACAGACTTTGACTATGGC.

Worth noting for this clone: One end of the junction fails to match germline, which may point to a read error. The CDR3 end falls 3 residues outside the read, so it is completed with the germline J gene. This chain joins TRBV7-7 and TRBJ2-1; D may be TRBD2 (6 bases). The CDR3 is 15 amino acids. Germline values: CDR1 SSHAT, CDR2 FNYEAQ (reference sequence). The CDR3 DNA, read in part, is TGTGCTAGCAGCTTAGGGGCGGGGATATACAATGAG. As protein: CASSLGAGIYNE. The entire CDR3 sequence reads CASSLGAGIYNEQFF.

On this clone itself: The missing CDR3 end, 3 residues past where the read stops, is filled in from the germline J gene. The rearrangement links TRBV19 to TRBJ1-5; TRBD1 might be the D (6 bases). The V gene's germline CDR1 is LNHDA and CDR2 SQIVND (reference sequence). The CDR3 loop spans 13 amino acids. V lost 10 bases, J lost 0 bases, and 10 bases lay in between. The CDR3 sequence: CATQGFSNQPQHF. The CDR3 DNA, read in part, is TGTGCCACCCAGGGGTTTAGCAATCAGCCC. The full variable domain, completed using reference TRBV19 and TRBJ1-5, is DGGITQSPKYLFRKEGQNVTLSCEQNLNHDAMYWYRQDPGQGLRLIYYSQIVNDFQKGDIAEGYSVSREKKESFPLTVTSAQKNPTAFYLCATQGFSNQPQHFGDGTRLSIL.

Comment on this clone: The read stops 3 residues short of the end of the CDR3; the missing end is completed from the germline J gene. The chain joins TRBV6-2 or TRBV6-3 to TRBJ1-1; TRBD1 aligns across 11 bases. V was clipped by 0 bases and J by 6 bases; unmatched bases: 6. Germline CDR1 reads MNHEY; CDR2 reads SVGEGT. The CDR3 runs to 16 residues. The CDR3 is CASSYSTGQGVPEAFF. The CDR3 bases that were read are TGTGCCAGCAGTTACTCAACGGGACAGGGGGTCCCTGAA.

Of note for this clone: The sequenced fragment ends 3 residues before the CDR3 boundary, so the rest is inferred from the germline J gene. This chain joins TRBV19 and TRBJ2-1; 8 bases are shared with TRBD2. The CDR3 is 13 amino acids. Germline V gene lookup returns CDR1 LNHDA and CDR2 SQIVND (reference sequence). With 8 bases clipped from V and 5 bases from J, the junction kept 5 bases outside the gene matches. The sequenced part of the CDR3 DNA is TGTGCCAGTTCCCCGGGGGGGCACAATGAG. This gives the protein CASSPGGHNE. From start to end, the CDR3 is CASSPGGHNEQFF. Complete variable domain (other parts from reference TRBV19 and TRBJ2-1): DGGITQSPKYLFRKEGQNVTLSCEQNLNHDAMYWYRQDPGQGLRLIYYSQIVNDFQKGDIAEGYSVSREKKESFPLTVTSAQKNPTAFYLCASSPGGHNEQFFGPGTRLTVL.

Worth noting for this clone: The CDR3 end is not reached by the read, which stops 3 residues before it; the germline J gene fills it in. The V gene is TRBV10-2, the J gene TRBJ1-2; D is uncertain. In germline, CDR1 is WSHSY, CDR2 SAAADI. The CDR3 is 13 residues long. This CDR3 reads CASSGSYSGGYTF. The CDR3 DNA, read in part, is TGCGCCAGCAGTGGGTCCTACTCCGGGGGC.

Partial CDR3 DNA: TGTGCCAGCAGTGAAGCGTGGAGGGGGAACTATGGC. Translating it yields CASSEAWRGNYG. The complete CDR3 sequence is CASSEAWRGNYGYTF. The rearrangement uses TRBV2 and TRBJ1-2, with a weak D call TRBD1 (6 bases). The CDR3 is cut off 3 residues early in the read; its end comes from the germline J gene. Germline loops: CDR1 SNHLY, CDR2 FYNNEI. V gave up 0 bases and J gave up 2 bases, with 10 bases separating them. The length of the CDR3 is 15 residues.

A remark on this clone: The DNA ends 3 residues before the CDR3 does, and the rest of the CDR3 is filled in from the germline J gene. The rearrangement joins TRBV19 to TRBJ2-5; TRBD1 might be the D (6 bases). CDR3 length: 14 residues. The V end lost 5 bases, the J end lost 1 base, and 11 bases lay between the germline ends. CDR1 and CDR2 from the germline V gene are LNHDA and SQIVND (reference sequence). CDR3 loop: CASSPMDSQETQYF. The DNA read from the CDR3 is TGTGCCAGTAGTCCAATGGACAGCCAAGAGACC.

Notes on this clone: Its ends do not fully match the called genes, so a read error is possible. The read falls 3 residues short of the CDR3 end, and the missing part is taken from the germline J gene. The chain links TRBV6-1 to TRBJ1-2; TRBD1 aligns across 11 bases. Germline-derived CDR1 and CDR2 are MNHNS and SASEGT. The CDR3 is made up of 17 amino acids. The sequenced CDR3 bases are TGTGCCAGCAGTAAAGCCGGGACAGGGGGAGATCGGTATGGC. Its protein product is CASSKAGTGGDRYG. The CDR3 as a whole reads CASSKAGTGGDRYGYTF.

Turning to this clone: The CDR3 end falls 3 residues outside the read, so it is completed with the germline J gene. V and J are TRBV7-9 and TRBJ1-5; 7 bases are a match to TRBD1. CDR1 and CDR2 (germline): SEHNR, FQNEAQ (reference sequence). This CDR3 has 14 amino acids. V dropped 5 bases and J dropped 7; count of bases not matched to a gene: 8. The covered CDR3 bases are TGTGCCAGCAGCAGTACAGGGGCTTGGCAGCCC. Its protein is CASSSTGAWQP. The complete CDR3 sequence is CASSSTGAWQPQHF. The full variable domain, in which reference TRBV7-9 and TRBJ1-5 provide the parts outside the CDR3, is DTGVSQNPRHKITKRGQNVTFRCDPISEHNRLYWYRQTLGQGPEFLTYFQNEAQLEKSRLLSDRFSAERPKGSFSTLEIQRTEQGDSAMYLCASSSTGAWQPQHFGDGTRLSIL.

Turning to this clone: The CDR3 end falls 3 residues outside the read, so it is completed with the germline J gene. V and J are TRBV20-1 and TRBJ2-5; perhaps TRBD2 as D (6 bases). CDR3 length: 15 residues. Trimming removed 3 bases at V and 1 base at J, with 15 bases between. The germline V gene has CDR1 DFQATT and CDR2 SNEGSKA (reference sequence). Incomplete CDR3 DNA: TGCAGTGCTAGTCCGACGGGGCGGGGCCAAGAGACC. This gives the protein CSASPTGRGQET. In full, the CDR3 reads CSASPTGRGQETQYF.